The TCR beta chain under discussion was sequenced for a study of T cells in Graves' hyperthyroidism and ophthalmopathy. CDR1 and CDR2 from the germline V gene are MDHEN and SYDVKM. The CDR3 sequence is 11 residues long. V gave up 4 bases and J gave up 13 bases, with 14 bases separating them. Exclusion of patients followed from uncontrolled infection, other autoimmune disease, pregnancy or lactation. RNA transcripts yielded amplified TCR beta CDR3 regions. The HTBI primer set was used in a first-round RT-PCR of the TCR CDR3. TCRdb reprocessed the multiplex PCR reads via MiXCR and lists one record per CDR3 protein. This sample has 750,000 to 900,000 distinct CDR3 sequences; more than 30% occur once, and the top ten carry approximately 8.7%.

The clonotype comes from a man between 18 and 35 years old with Graves' hyperthyroidism. The rearrangement links TRBV28 to TRBJ2-7; D is tentatively TRBD1 or TRBD2 (5 bases each). The material sequenced was blood. CDR3 bases: TGTGCCAGCAGTTCGGACTGGGACGTCTACTTC. This encodes CASSSDWDVYF.